The clone carrying this T cell receptor (beta chain) was observed a handful of times. Its target is unknown. An Oncomine TCR Beta short-read assay was used to sequence the DNA from cultured CD4+ T cells. One entry per CDR3 protein, called by TCRdb with MiXCR from the PCR reads. The table lists about 1,400 distinct CDR3 sequences, roughly 19% of them singletons. The sample belongs to a study of vaccination and CD4 T cells after COVID-19. Study background: No peptide, an HIV-1 Nef pool, or a CEFX pool was what each control culture received.

As to treatment: roughly ten-day PBMC culture with coronavirus spike peptide pools or control peptides (ViraFEST assay). One should note that the unexposed donor's CD4+ T cells were collected before the COVID-19 pandemic (2011-2018). Via ViraFEST, peptide pools expanded antigen-specific T cells before TCR sequencing. Each of days 3 and 7 saw half the medium replaced by fresh IL-2 medium. CDR3 length equals 17 residues. The specimen sequenced was CD4+ T cells from blood, cultured in vitro. This chain links TRBV21-1 with TRBJ2-7; TRBD1 is taken as the D call from the table, unchecked against the DNA. TRBV21-1 is tagged as a pseudogene. This clonotype was obtained from a human donor in good health. CDR3 residues: CASRVPRTGCFFDEQYF. CDR3 in DNA: TGTGCCAGCAGAGTACCTCGGACAGGGTGTTTTTTCGACGAGCAGTACTTC.